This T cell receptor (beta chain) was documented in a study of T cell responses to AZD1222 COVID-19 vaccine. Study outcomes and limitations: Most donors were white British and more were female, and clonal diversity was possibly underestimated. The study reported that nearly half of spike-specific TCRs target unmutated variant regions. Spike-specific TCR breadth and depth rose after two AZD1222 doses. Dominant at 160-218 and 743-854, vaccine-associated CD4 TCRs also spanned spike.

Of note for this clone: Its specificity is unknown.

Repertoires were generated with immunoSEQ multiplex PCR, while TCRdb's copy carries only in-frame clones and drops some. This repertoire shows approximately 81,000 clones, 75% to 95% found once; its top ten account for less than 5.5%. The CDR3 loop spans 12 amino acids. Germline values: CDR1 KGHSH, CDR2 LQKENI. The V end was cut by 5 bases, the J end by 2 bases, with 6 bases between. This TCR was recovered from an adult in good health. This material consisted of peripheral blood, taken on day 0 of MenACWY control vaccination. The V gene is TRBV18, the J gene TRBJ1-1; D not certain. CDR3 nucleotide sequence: TGTGCCAGCTCAGGGGTCAACACTGAAGCTTTCTTT. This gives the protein CASSGVNTEAFF.